This note documents a single T cell receptor (beta chain) sequence. CDR1 is MNHNY, CDR2 SVGAGI, per germline (reference sequence). The CDR3 covers 11 residues. The germline V and J ends were trimmed by 3 bases and 9 bases, with 6 bases remaining between them. Profiled with immunoSEQ multiplex PCR; TCRdb holds only in-frame clones, not every one. Here the sample spans roughly 120,000 clones, over 90% being singletons. The sample is drawn from a study of control samples from healthy donors and cancer patients. The V and J genes are TRBV6-6 and TRBJ1-3; D is unclear. The TCR was taken from a man between 25 and 39 years old in good health. The material sequenced was blood. The CDR3 nucleotides are TGTGCCAGCAGTTATTCCACCACCATATATTTT. It translates to CASSYSTTIYF.